A single sample is the source of the 9 T cell receptor beta chains below, sequenced in a study of regulatory T cells in long-lasting Graves disease. Both iRepertoire HTBI primers and Arm-PCR of CDR3 regions were used to build the TCR beta libraries. A single record per CDR3 protein comes from TCRdb applying MiXCR to the multiplex PCR reads. The sample has about 430,000 distinct CDR3 sequences; about 15% are singletons. The time point: newly diagnosed GD, antithyroid drugs for less than 3 months. There was RNA extracted from PBMCs, and the TCR library was made from it. This sample also appeared in a second study, on T cells in Graves' hyperthyroidism and ophthalmopathy.

Source: peripheral blood mononuclear cells (PBMCs), taken at new diagnosis, from a patient treated with antithyroid drugs. Receptors originate from a woman aged 40 to 50 with Graves disease.

There are many counts of this clonotype. The CDR3 spells CASSLLALSSGSNEQFF. CDR3 sequence (DNA): TGTGCCAGCAGCTTACTGGCCCTTTCTAGCGGGAGTAATGAGCAGTTCTTC. This rearrangement joins TRBV7-3 to TRBJ2-1; TRBD2 agrees at 10 bases. CDR1 SGHTA and CDR2 FQGTGA come from the germline V gene. Losses at the gene ends were 2 bases for V and 7 bases for J; bases not matched to a gene: 11. The CDR3 contains 17 residues.

At least ten counts were recorded for this clonotype. V is TRBV9 and J is TRBJ1-2; D ambiguous. V shed 4 bases and J shed 0 bases, with 7 bases lying between them. The CDR3 length is 13 residues. Germline V gene sequence: CDR1 SGDLS, CDR2 YYNGEE. The CDR3: CASSSGANYGYTF. The CDR3 DNA follows: TGTGCCAGCAGCAGCGGGGCTAACTATGGCTACACCTTC.

The chain joins TRBV19 to TRBJ1-6; unclear D gene. V was shortened by 3 bases and J by 9 bases, with 9 bases between the two germline ends. Per germline, CDR1 LNHDA and CDR2 SQIVND (reference sequence). The CDR3 spans 13 residues. In nucleotides, the CDR3 is TGTGCCAGTAGTATTGGTTGGAGTTCACCCCTCCACTTT. Translating it yields CASSIGWSSPLHF.

This clonotype was observed a handful of times. The chain employs TRBV30 and TRBJ2-1, with D possibly matching TRBD2 (5 bases). Germline V gene lookup returns CDR1 GTSNPN and CDR2 SVGIG (reference sequence). The CDR3 has 13 residues. V shed 8 bases and J shed 0 bases, with 11 bases lying between them. CDR3 sequence reads: CAGKGDSYNEQFF. The CDR3 DNA follows: TGTGCCGGAAAGGGAGACTCCTACAATGAGCAGTTCTTC. Full variable domain (missing parts from reference TRBV30 and TRBJ2-1): SQTIHQWPATLVQPVGSPLSLECTVEGTSNPNLYWYRQAAGRGLQLLFYSVGIGQISSEVPQNLSASRPQDRQFILSSKKLLLSDSGFYLCAGKGDSYNEQFFGPGTRLTVL.

Ten or more counts support this clonotype. The V and J genes are TRBV27 and TRBJ2-2, with TRBD2 identical over 14 bases. CDR3 length equals 19 residues. Trimming took 1 base from V and 3 from J; bases not matched to a gene: 7. Germline V gives CDR1 MNHEY, CDR2 SMNVEV (reference sequence). The CDR3, as DNA: TGTGCCAGCAGTTTATTCGGTGGACTAGCGGGAGGCCACACCGGGGAGCTGTTTTTT. Amino acids: CASSLFGGLAGGHTGELFF.

V and J are TRBV3-1 and TRBJ1-1, with D unresolved. Germline V lookup: CDR1 LGHDT, CDR2 YNNKEL (reference sequence). The V gene lost 1 base and the J gene lost 2 bases, with 17 bases spanning the gap. The CDR3 covers 17 residues. The CDR3 DNA follows: TGTGCCAGCAGCCAAGTCCCAAGGAGGGTGGGAAACACTGAAGCTTTCTTT. Its translation is CASSQVPRRVGNTEAFF.

The chain employs TRBV5-4 and TRBJ2-7; no definite D call. V was trimmed by 4 bases and J by 6 bases, leaving 17 bases between them. Per the germline V gene, CDR1 is SGHNT and CDR2 is YYREEE (reference sequence). The CDR3 loop spans 14 amino acids. For the CDR3, the DNA is TGTGCCAGCAGCAGGCCCGAGACCGGCGGCGAGCAGTACTTC. This codes for CASSRPETGGEQYF.

This clonotype was seen only a few times. The chain is built from TRBV25-1 and TRBJ1-5; a possible D gene is TRBD1 (5 bases). Deletions cut 1 base from V and 0 bases from J, with 10 bases between. CDR3 size: 16 residues. CDR1 and CDR2 (germline): MGHDK, SYGVNS. The CDR3, as DNA: TGTGCCAGCAGTGAATTAGGGGTTCATAGCAATCAGCCCCAGCATTTT. Its protein is CASSELGVHSNQPQHF. Combining the CDR3 with reference TRBV25-1 and TRBJ1-5 gives the whole variable domain EADIYQTPRYLVIGTGKKITLECSQTMGHDKMYWYQQDPGMELHLIHYSYGVNSTEKGDLSSESTVSRIRTEHFPLTLESARPSHTSQYLCASSELGVHSNQPQHFGDGTRLSIL.

This clonotype was found a few times. The chain combines TRBV25-1 with TRBJ2-7; D tentatively reads TRBD1 or TRBD2 (6 bases each). Per germline, CDR1 MGHDK and CDR2 SYGVNS. The CDR3 is 14 residues long. Trimming took off 7 bases at V and 2 bases at J, with 15 bases between the two ends. CDR3 in DNA: TGTGCCAGCAACCCCAAGGGGGGAGCCTACGAGCAGTACTTC. Translated, it gives CASNPKGGAYEQYF.